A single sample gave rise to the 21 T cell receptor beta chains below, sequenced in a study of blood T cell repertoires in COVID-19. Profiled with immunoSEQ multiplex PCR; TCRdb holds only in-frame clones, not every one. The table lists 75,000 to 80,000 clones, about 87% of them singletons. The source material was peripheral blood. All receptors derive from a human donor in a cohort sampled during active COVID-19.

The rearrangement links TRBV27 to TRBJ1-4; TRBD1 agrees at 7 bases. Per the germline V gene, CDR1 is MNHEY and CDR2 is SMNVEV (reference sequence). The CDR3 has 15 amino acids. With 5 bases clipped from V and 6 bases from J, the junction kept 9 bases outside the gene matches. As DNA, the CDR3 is TGTGCCAGCAGTCGAAACCGGGACAGAGATGAAAAACTGTTTTTT. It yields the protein CASSRNRDRDEKLFF.

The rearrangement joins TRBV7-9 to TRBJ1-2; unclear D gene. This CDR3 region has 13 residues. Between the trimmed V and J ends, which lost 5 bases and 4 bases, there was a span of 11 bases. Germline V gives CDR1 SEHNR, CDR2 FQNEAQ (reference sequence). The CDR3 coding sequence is TGTGCCAGCAGCACTAACGACGGCTATGGCTACACCTTC. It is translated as CASSTNDGYGYTF.

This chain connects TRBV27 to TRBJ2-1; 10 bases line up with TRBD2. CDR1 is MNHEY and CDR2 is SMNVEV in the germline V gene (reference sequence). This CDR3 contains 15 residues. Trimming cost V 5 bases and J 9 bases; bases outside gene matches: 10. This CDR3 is CASSPRTSGGGEQFF. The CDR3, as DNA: TGTGCCAGCAGTCCCCGGACTAGCGGAGGGGGTGAGCAGTTCTTC.

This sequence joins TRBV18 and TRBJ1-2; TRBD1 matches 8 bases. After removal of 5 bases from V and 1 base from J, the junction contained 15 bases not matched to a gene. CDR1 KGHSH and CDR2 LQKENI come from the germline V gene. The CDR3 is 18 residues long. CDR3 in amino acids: CASSFNVPGTGVNYGYTF. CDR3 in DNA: TGTGCCAGCTCATTTAACGTCCCGGGGACAGGAGTTAACTATGGCTACACCTTC. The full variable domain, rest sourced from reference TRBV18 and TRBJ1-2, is NAGVMQNPRHLVRRRGQEARLRCSPMKGHSHVYWYRQLPEEGLKFMVYLQKENIIDESGMPKERFSAEFPKEGPSILRIQQVVRGDSAAYFCASSFNVPGTGVNYGYTFGSGTRLTVV.

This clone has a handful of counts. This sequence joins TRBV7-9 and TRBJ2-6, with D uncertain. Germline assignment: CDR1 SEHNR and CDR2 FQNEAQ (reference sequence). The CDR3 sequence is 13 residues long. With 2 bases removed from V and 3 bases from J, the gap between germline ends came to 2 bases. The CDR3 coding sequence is TGTGCCAGCAGCTTACTTGGGGCCAACGTCCTGACTTTC. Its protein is CASSLLGANVLTF.

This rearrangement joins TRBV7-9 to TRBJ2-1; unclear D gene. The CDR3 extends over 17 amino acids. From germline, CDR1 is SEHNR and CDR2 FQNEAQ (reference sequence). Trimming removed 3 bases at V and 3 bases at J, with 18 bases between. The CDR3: CASSLKIPLLIYNEQFF. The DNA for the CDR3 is TGTGCCAGCAGCTTGAAAATCCCACTCCTCATCTACAATGAGCAGTTCTTC.

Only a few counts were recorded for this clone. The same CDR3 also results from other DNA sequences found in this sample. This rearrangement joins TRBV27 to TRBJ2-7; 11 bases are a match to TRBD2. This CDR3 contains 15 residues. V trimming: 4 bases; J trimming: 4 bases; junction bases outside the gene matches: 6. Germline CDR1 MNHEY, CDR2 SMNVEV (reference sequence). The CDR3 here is CASSSRLAGLYEQYF. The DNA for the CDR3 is TGTGCCAGCAGTTCCCGACTAGCGGGACTATACGAGCAGTACTTC.

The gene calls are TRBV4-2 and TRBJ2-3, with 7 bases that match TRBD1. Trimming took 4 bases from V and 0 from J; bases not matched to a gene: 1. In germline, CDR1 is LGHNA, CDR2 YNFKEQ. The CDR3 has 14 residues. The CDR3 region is CASSPDRSTDTQYF. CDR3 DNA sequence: TGTGCCAGCAGCCCGGACAGGAGCACAGATACGCAGTATTTT.

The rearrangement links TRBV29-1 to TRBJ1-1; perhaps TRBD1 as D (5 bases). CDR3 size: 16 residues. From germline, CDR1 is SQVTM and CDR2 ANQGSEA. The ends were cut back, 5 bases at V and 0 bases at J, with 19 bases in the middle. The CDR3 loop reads CSVHGGQGAVNTEAFF. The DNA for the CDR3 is TGCAGCGTTCATGGCGGCCAAGGGGCGGTGAACACTGAAGCTTTCTTT. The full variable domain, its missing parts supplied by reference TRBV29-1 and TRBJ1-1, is SAVISQKPSRDICQRGTSLTIQCQVDSQVTMMFWYRQQPGQSLTLIATANQGSEATYESGFVIDKFPISRPNLTFSTLTVSNMSPEDSSIYLCSVHGGQGAVNTEAFFGQGTRLTVV.

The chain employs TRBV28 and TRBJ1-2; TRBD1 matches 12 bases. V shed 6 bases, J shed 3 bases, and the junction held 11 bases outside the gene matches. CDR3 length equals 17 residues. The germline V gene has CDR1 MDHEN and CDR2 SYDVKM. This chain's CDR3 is CASRPTGTGGYDYGYTF. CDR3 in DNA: TGTGCCAGCAGACCGACCGGGACAGGGGGCTATGACTATGGCTACACCTTC.

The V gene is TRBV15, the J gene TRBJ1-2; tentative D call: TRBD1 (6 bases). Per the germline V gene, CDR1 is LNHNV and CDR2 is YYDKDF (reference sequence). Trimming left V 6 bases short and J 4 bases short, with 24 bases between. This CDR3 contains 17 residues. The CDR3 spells CATRRGKQGDYSYGYTF. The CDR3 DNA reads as TGTGCCACCAGACGTGGGAAACAGGGAGATTATAGCTATGGCTACACCTTC.

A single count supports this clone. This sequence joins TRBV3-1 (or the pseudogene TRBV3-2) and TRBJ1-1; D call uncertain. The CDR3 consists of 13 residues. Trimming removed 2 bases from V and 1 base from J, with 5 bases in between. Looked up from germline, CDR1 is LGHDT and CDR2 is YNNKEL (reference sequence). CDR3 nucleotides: TGTGCCAGCAGCCAACGACAGAACACTGAAGCTTTCTTT. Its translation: CASSQRQNTEAFF.

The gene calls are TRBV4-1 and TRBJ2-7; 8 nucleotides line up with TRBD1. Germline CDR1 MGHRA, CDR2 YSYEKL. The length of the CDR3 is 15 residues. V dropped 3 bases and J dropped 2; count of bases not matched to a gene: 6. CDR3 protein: CASSQTNRGAYEQYF. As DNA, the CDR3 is TGCGCCAGCAGCCAGACTAACAGGGGGGCCTACGAGCAGTACTTC.

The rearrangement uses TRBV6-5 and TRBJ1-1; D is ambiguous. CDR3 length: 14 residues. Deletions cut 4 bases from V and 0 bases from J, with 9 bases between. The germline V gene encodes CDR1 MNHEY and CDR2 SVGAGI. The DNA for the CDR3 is TGTGCCAGCAGTTCGGCGCGGGTGAACACTGAAGCTTTCTTT. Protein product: CASSSARVNTEAFF.

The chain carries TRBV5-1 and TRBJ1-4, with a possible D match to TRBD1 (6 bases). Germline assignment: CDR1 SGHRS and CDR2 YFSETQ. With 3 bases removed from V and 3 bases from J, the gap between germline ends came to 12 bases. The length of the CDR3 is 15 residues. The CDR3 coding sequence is TGCGCCAGCAGCTCTGGCAGGGGACCTAATGAAAAACTGTTTTTT. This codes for CASSSGRGPNEKLFF.

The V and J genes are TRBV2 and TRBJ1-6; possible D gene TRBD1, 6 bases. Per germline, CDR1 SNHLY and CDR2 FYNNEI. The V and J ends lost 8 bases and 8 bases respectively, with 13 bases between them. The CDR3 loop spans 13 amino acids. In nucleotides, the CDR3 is TGTGCCAGCCTCTGGGGGGGCGATTCACCCCTCCACTTT. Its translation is CASLWGGDSPLHF.

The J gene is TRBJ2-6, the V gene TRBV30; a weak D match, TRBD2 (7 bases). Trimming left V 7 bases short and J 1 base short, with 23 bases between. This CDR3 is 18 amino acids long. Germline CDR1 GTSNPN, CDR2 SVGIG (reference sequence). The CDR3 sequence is CASTLGGDKFSGANVLTF. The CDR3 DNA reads TGTGCCTCAACGCTAGGGGGGGATAAATTTTCTGGGGCCAACGTCCTGACTTTC.

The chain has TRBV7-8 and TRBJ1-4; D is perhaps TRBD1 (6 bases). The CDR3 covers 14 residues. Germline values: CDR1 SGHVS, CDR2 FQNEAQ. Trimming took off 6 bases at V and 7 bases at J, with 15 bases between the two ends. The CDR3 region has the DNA TGTGCCAGCAGACCAACAGGGACGGCTGAAAAACTGTTTTTT. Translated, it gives CASRPTGTAEKLFF.

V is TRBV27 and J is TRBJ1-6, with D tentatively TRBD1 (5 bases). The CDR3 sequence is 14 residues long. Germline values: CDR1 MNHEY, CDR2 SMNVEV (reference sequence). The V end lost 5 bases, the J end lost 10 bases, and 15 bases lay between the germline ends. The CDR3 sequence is CASSPTRGDSPLHF. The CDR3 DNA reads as TGTGCCAGCAGTCCGACAAGGGGCGACTCACCCCTCCACTTT.

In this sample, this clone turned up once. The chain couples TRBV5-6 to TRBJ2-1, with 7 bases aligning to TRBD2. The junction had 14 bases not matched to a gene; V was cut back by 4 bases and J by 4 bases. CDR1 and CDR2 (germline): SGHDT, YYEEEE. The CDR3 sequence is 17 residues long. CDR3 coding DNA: TGTGCCAGCAGCGGCTACTCCATTAGCGGGCGTTACAATGAGCAGTTCTTC. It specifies CASSGYSISGRYNEQFF.

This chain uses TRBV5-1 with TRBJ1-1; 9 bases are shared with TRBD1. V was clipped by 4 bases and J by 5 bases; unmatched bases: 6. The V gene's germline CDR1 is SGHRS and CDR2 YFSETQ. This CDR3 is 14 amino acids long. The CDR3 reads CASSQTGGRTEAFF. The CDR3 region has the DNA TGCGCCAGCAGCCAGACAGGGGGTAGGACTGAAGCTTTCTTT.